The next 7 T cell receptor beta chains were all read from a single sample in a study of neoadjuvant anti-PD-1 for oral cavity cancer. Profiled with immunoSEQ multiplex PCR; TCRdb holds only in-frame clones, not every one. Among 15,000 to 20,000 clones listed, roughly 70% were seen once. Sequenced material: PBMCs, taken before nivolumab (anti-PD-1) treatment. The receptors come from a person aged 35-79 years with oral cavity squamous cell carcinoma.

The V gene is TRBV6-1, the J gene TRBJ2-3; D unclear. Germline CDR1 reads MNHNS; CDR2 reads SASEGT. The V end was cut by 8 bases, the J end by 7 bases, with 13 bases between. The CDR3 loop spans 12 amino acids. CDR3 sequence (DNA): TGTGCCAGCGCTGAGAGAGCTAATACGCAGTATTTT. Encoded protein: CASAERANTQYF.

This chain connects TRBV10-3 to TRBJ2-7; D not resolved. The CDR3 has 17 amino acids. Trimming removed 0 bases from V and 3 bases from J, with 18 bases in between. Per germline, CDR1 ENHRY and CDR2 SYGVKD. CDR3 protein: CAISESSPVFLIYEQYF. Written as DNA, the CDR3 is TGTGCCATCAGTGAGTCTAGCCCGGTTTTTCTTATCTACGAGCAGTACTTC.

This chain uses TRBV9 with TRBJ2-3; a possible D gene is TRBD2 (5 bases). This CDR3 comprises 16 residues. The germline V gene encodes CDR1 SGDLS and CDR2 YYNGEE. Trimming pared 0 bases from V and 2 bases from J, leaving 13 bases between. CDR3 DNA sequence: TGTGCCAGCAGCGTAGGAGCGGCCGGACCCACAGATACGCAGTATTTT. It is translated as CASSVGAAGPTDTQYF. Full variable domain (outside the CDR3, taken from reference TRBV9 and TRBJ2-3): DSGVTQTPKHLITATGQRVTLRCSPRSGDLSVYWYQQSLDQGLQFLIQYYNGEERAKGNILERFSAQQFPDLHSELNLSSLELGDSALYFCASSVGAAGPTDTQYFGPGTRLTVL.

This clone was counted once. The rearrangement joins TRBV6-5 to TRBJ1-1; 7 nucleotides match TRBD1. Germline V CDR1 and CDR2: MNHEY, SVGAGI. The CDR3 is 14 amino acids. V shed 1 base, J shed 3 bases, and the junction held 2 bases outside the gene matches. This chain's CDR3 is CASSYFTGDTEAFF. CDR3 in DNA: TGTGCCAGCAGTTACTTCACAGGGGACACTGAAGCTTTCTTT.

This clone was counted between two and nine times. The chain joins TRBV29-1 to TRBJ2-2; possible D gene TRBD1, 5 bases. This CDR3 is 14 amino acids long. Germline CDR1 SQVTM, CDR2 ANQGSEA. V was pared by 7 bases and J by 0 bases, with 12 bases between. Here the CDR3 DNA reads TGCAGCGGCAGGGAATCAGCGAACACCGGGGAGCTGTTTTTT. It translates to CSGRESANTGELFF.

This clone was found once. The V call is TRBV29-1, the J call TRBJ1-4, with a tentative D call TRBD1 (5 bases). This CDR3 contains 11 residues. Germline V gene sequence: CDR1 SQVTM, CDR2 ANQGSEA. V lost 6 bases and J lost 15, with 17 bases in between. CDR3 nucleotide sequence: TGCAGCGTCTCGGGTGGGGGAGGGGTGTTTTTT. It yields the protein CSVSGGGGVFF.

The chain combines TRBV7-3 with TRBJ1-2; TRBD1 is a possible D gene (6 bases). Germline V lookup: CDR1 SGHTA, CDR2 FQGTGA. This CDR3 comprises 15 residues. Trimming took 5 bases from V and 3 from J, leaving 16 bases between them. CDR3 sequence: CASSPGQSMDYGYTF. The DNA for the CDR3 is TGTGCCAGCAGCCCCGGACAGAGCATGGACTATGGCTACACCTTC.